A single sample is the source of the 17 T cell receptor beta chains below, sequenced in a study of blood T cell repertoires in COVID-19. Profiled with immunoSEQ multiplex PCR; TCRdb holds only in-frame clones, not every one. Of approximately 130,000 clones listed, about 86% are singletons. The specimen sequenced was peripheral blood. The origin of the receptors is a woman in her 50s with acute or convalescent COVID-19.

This rearrangement joins TRBV6-5 to TRBJ2-7; D is possibly TRBD2 (6 bases). Germline V CDR1 and CDR2: MNHEY, SVGAGI. CDR3 length equals 12 residues. Trimming stripped 5 bases from V and 7 bases from J, with 12 bases between. CDR3 residues: CASSRRGEEQYF. The CDR3 bases are TGTGCCAGCAGTCGGAGGGGAGAAGAGCAGTACTTC.

The gene calls are TRBV11-1 and TRBJ1-1; D perhaps matches TRBD1 (6 bases). The germline CDR1 and CDR2 sequences are SGHAT and FQDESV (reference sequence). The CDR3 totals 16 residues. The germline V and J ends were trimmed by 5 bases and 0 bases, with 16 bases remaining between them. CDR3: CASSPGGAALNTEAFF. The CDR3, as DNA: TGTGCCAGCAGCCCCGGGGGGGCCGCACTGAACACTGAAGCTTTCTTT.

This rearrangement joins TRBV21-1 to TRBJ2-1; the table assigns TRBD1, which was not confirmed against the DNA. TRBV21-1 is a pseudogene. The CDR3 extends over 16 amino acids. DNA for the CDR3: TGTGCCAGCAGCAAAGAAGGGACAGGGGGAGGCAATGAGCAGTTCTTC. Amino acids: CASSKEGTGGGNEQFF.

This clone has just one count. This chain connects TRBV5-4 to TRBJ2-5, with D maybe TRBD2 (6 bases). V gave up 2 bases and J gave up 4 bases, with 12 bases separating them. Germline loops: CDR1 SGHNT, CDR2 YYREEE (reference sequence). CDR3 size: 14 residues. CDR3 amino acids: CASSFGGTVETQYF. CDR3 bases: TGTGCCAGCAGCTTTGGAGGGACGGTAGAGACCCAGTACTTC. Full variable domain (rest looked up from reference TRBV5-4 and TRBJ2-5): ETGVTQSPTHLIKTRGQQVTLRCSSQSGHNTVSWYQQALGQGPQFIFQYYREEENGRGNFPPRFSGLQFPNYSSELNVNALELDDSALYLCASSFGGTVETQYFGPGTRLLVL.

This chain uses TRBV9 with TRBJ2-3; TRBD2 matches 8 bases. The length of the CDR3 is 16 residues. In germline, CDR1 is SGDLS, CDR2 YYNGEE. J was trimmed by 0 bases and V by 2 bases; bases with no gene match: 5. CDR3 region: CASSVGLALSTDTQYF. The CDR3 nucleotides are TGTGCCAGCAGCGTTGGACTAGCTCTCAGCACAGATACGCAGTATTTT.

In nucleotides, the CDR3 is TGTGCCAGCAGTTCCCCCGGGACAACTAATCAGCCCCAGCATTTT. Residues: CASSSPGTTNQPQHF. The chain is built from TRBV28 and TRBJ1-5; possibly TRBD1 for D (6 bases). The germline V and J ends were trimmed by 4 bases and 4 bases, with 14 bases remaining between them. The germline CDR1 and CDR2 sequences are MDHEN and SYDVKM. The CDR3 spans 15 residues. The full variable domain, rest sourced from reference TRBV28 and TRBJ1-5, is DVKVTQSSRYLVKRTGEKVFLECVQDMDHENMFWYRQDPGLGLRLIYFSYDVKMKEKGDIPEGYSVSREKKERFSLILESASTNQTSMYLCASSSPGTTNQPQHFGDGTRLSIL.

This clone occurred a few times. This chain links TRBV30 with TRBJ2-7, with a possible D match to TRBD1 (5 bases). The V gene lost 2 bases and the J gene lost 4 bases, with 6 bases spanning the gap. CDR3 length: 11 amino acids. Germline V gene sequence: CDR1 GTSNPN, CDR2 SVGIG (reference sequence). This chain's CDR3 is CAWSQGYEQYF. CDR3 nucleotides: TGTGCCTGGAGTCAGGGTTACGAGCAGTACTTC.

The genes are TRBV30 and TRBJ1-5, with a weak D call TRBD1 (6 bases). CDR3 length: 14 residues. CDR1 GTSNPN and CDR2 SVGIG come from the germline V gene (reference sequence). V shed 4 bases and J shed 2 bases, with 12 bases lying between them. The CDR3 protein is CAWNDRRRNQPQHF. In nucleotides, the CDR3 is TGTGCCTGGAACGACAGGAGGCGCAATCAGCCCCAGCATTTT.

The chain recombines TRBV5-8 with TRBJ1-1; weak D call: TRBD1 (5 bases). Germline V gene data show CDR1 as SGHTS and CDR2 as YDEGEE. Between the trimmed V and J ends, which lost 0 bases and 11 bases, there was a span of 17 bases. CDR3 length: 14 residues. CDR3 sequence: CASSLAQAKGKAFF. CDR3 nucleotide sequence: TGTGCCAGCAGCTTGGCACAGGCGAAGGGTAAGGCTTTCTTT.

The V and J genes are TRBV30 and TRBJ1-1; D unclear. Germline V gene sequence: CDR1 GTSNPN, CDR2 SVGIG (reference sequence). V lost 3 bases and J lost 4, with 6 bases in between. The CDR3 covers 11 residues. CDR3 amino acids: CAWSRGTEAFF. DNA for the CDR3: TGTGCCTGGAGCCGCGGCACTGAAGCTTTCTTT. Using reference TRBV30 and TRBJ1-1 for the parts outside the CDR3, the full variable domain is SQTIHQWPATLVQPVGSPLSLECTVEGTSNPNLYWYRQAAGRGLQLLFYSVGIGQISSEVPQNLSASRPQDRQFILSSKKLLLSDSGFYLCAWSRGTEAFFGQGTRLTVV.

The V call is TRBV5-6, the J call TRBJ1-1; perhaps TRBD1 as D (5 bases). The CDR3 is 15 residues long. Germline CDR1 SGHDT, CDR2 YYEEEE. Trimming removed 4 bases at V and 1 base at J, with 14 bases between. The CDR3 region has the DNA TGTGCCAGCAGCCGCCCGTTAGACAGGAACACTGAAGCTTTCTTT. It specifies CASSRPLDRNTEAFF.

CDR3 nucleotides: TGCGCCAGCAGCCAAGACCCCCAGGGAGGAGATACGCAGTATTTT. Translating it yields CASSQDPQGGDTQYF. This chain connects TRBV4-3 to TRBJ2-3, with D possibly being TRBD2 (6 bases). Per the germline V gene, CDR1 is LGHNA and CDR2 is YSLEER. This CDR3 comprises 15 residues. Trimming removed 0 bases at V and 5 bases at J, with 12 bases between.

The J gene is TRBJ2-5, the V gene TRBV15; D not resolved. Germline CDR1 and CDR2: LNHNV and YYDKDF (reference sequence). The CDR3 consists of 14 residues. V lost 6 bases, J lost 5 bases, and 16 bases lay in between. The CDR3 DNA is TGTGCCACCAGAAGACTCCCCCCTGCGGAGACCCAGTACTTC. It codes for CATRRLPPAETQYF.

This clone was recorded only once. This sequence joins TRBV4-3 and TRBJ1-4, with D perhaps TRBD1 (5 bases). V was trimmed by 0 bases and J by 8 bases, leaving 13 bases between them. From germline, CDR1 is LGHNA and CDR2 YSLEER. The CDR3 covers 15 residues. This chain's CDR3 is CASSQEGQGLEKLFF. CDR3 sequence (DNA): TGCGCCAGCAGCCAAGAAGGCCAGGGATTGGAAAAACTGTTTTTT.

The chain uses TRBV6-6 and TRBJ2-7; a possible D gene is TRBD1 (6 bases). V was clipped by 5 bases and J by 1 base, with 15 bases between them. The CDR3 runs to 15 residues. The V gene's germline CDR1 is MNHNY and CDR2 SVGAGI (reference sequence). DNA for the CDR3: TGTGCCAGCAGTGGTACCGGGACATCTTCCTACGAGCAGTACTTC. Translated: CASSGTGTSSYEQYF.

In DNA, the CDR3 is TGTGCCAGTAGTCTTACCCTCCCAGGGTGGAATGGCTACACCTTC. Its protein product is CASSLTLPGWNGYTF. The chain recombines TRBV19 with TRBJ1-2; D might be TRBD1 (5 bases). The ends were cut back, 5 bases at V and 6 bases at J, with 19 bases in the middle. The CDR3 extends over 15 amino acids. CDR1 and CDR2 from the germline V gene are LNHDA and SQIVND (reference sequence).

The rearrangement links TRBV6-5 to TRBJ2-7; D possibly corresponds to TRBD2 (6 bases). The CDR3 has 14 amino acids. CDR1 is MNHEY, CDR2 SVGAGI, per germline. With 2 bases removed from V and 5 bases from J, the gap between germline ends came to 13 bases. The CDR3 sequence is CASSYPGRTHEQYF. CDR3 DNA sequence: TGTGCCAGCAGTTACCCTGGGAGGACCCACGAGCAGTACTTC.